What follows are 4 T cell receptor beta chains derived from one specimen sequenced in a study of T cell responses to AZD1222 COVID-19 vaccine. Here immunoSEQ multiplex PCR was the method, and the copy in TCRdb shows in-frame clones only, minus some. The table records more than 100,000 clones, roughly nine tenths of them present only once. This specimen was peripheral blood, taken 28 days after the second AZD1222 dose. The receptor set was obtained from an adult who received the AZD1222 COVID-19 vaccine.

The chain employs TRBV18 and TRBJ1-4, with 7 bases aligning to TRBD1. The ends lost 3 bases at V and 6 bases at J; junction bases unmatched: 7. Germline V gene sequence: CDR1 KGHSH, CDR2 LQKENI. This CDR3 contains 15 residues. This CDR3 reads CASSPGNRGYEKLFF. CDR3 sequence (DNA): TGTGCCAGCTCACCGGGAAACAGGGGATATGAAAAACTGTTTTTT.

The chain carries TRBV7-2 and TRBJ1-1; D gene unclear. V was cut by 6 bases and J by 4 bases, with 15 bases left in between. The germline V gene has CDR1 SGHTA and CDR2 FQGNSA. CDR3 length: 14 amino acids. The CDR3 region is CASRERVTSTEAFF. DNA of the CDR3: TGTGCCAGCAGAGAGAGGGTAACGTCCACTGAAGCTTTCTTT.

The CDR3 nucleotides are TGTGCCAGCAGCTTAGGGACAGCCTCCTACGAGCAGTACTTC. Translation: CASSLGTASYEQYF. The genes are TRBV5-5 and TRBJ2-7, with 7 bases identical to TRBD1. CDR1 SGHKS and CDR2 YYEKEE come from the germline V gene (reference sequence). Trimming removed 2 bases from V and 0 bases from J; junction bases left unmatched: 2. This CDR3 is built from 14 residues.

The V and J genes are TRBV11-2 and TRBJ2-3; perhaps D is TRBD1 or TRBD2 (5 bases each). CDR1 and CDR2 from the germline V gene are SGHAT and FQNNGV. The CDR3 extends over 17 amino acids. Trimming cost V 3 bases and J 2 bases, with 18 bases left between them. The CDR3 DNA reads TGTGCCAGCAGCTTTTCCGGCCGTCGGGGCCCCACAGATACGCAGTATTTT. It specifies CASSFSGRRGPTDTQYF.